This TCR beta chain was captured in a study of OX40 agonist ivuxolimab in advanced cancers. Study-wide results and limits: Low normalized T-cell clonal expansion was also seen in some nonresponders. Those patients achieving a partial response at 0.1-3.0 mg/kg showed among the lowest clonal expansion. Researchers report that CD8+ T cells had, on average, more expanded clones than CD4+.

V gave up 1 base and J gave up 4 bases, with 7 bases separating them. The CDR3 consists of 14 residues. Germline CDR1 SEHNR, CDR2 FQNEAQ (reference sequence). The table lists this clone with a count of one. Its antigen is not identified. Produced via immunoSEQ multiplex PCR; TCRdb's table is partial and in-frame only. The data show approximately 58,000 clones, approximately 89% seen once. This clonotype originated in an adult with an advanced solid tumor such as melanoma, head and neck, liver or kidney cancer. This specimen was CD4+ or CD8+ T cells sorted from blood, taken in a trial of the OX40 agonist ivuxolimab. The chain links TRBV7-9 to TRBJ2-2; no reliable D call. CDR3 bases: TGTGCCAGCAGCTTAGTAACCCGCACCGGGGAGCTGTTTTTT. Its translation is CASSLVTRTGELFF.